This T cell receptor (beta chain) came from a study of early T cells in non-severe SARS-CoV-2 infection. Study overall: With bulk RNA from unsorted whole blood as input, sequencing yielded unpaired chains.

Ten or more counts support this clonotype. What it recognizes is unknown. The CDR3 loop spans 15 amino acids. CDR1 and CDR2 (germline): DFQATT, SNEGSKA (reference sequence). Unmatched junction bases numbered 5, after V lost 0 bases and J lost 2 bases. Whole-study findings and limits: Private and CD4 specificities were missed by VDJdb matching, which favored anti-spike CD8 responses.

Each cDNA molecule carried a unique molecular identifier. TCRdb processed the 5' RACE reads anew with MiXCR; each CDR3 protein has one entry. The table lists more than 65,000 distinct CDR3 sequences, around 12% of them singletons. Sequencing input: whole blood. This chain uses TRBV20-1 with TRBJ2-3; the match to TRBD2 covers 7 bases. This clonotype was obtained from an adult who was a healthcare worker with PCR-confirmed SARS-CoV-2 infection or an uninfected control (not recorded which). CDR3 region: CSARDGRDHTDTQYF. CDR3 coding DNA: TGCAGTGCTAGAGATGGGAGGGACCACACAGATACGCAGTATTTT.